One and the same sample provided the 22 T cell receptor beta chains below, sequenced in a study of blood T cell repertoires in COVID-19. Only in-frame clones appear in the TCRdb table, and some are missing; sequencing was by immunoSEQ multiplex PCR. The profile shows 100,000 to 150,000 clones, roughly 87% of them singletons. Sequencing was done on a sample of peripheral blood. The receptors here all came from an elderly woman with acute or convalescent COVID-19.

The chain couples TRBV5-1 to TRBJ1-1; D uncertain. The V end was cut by 5 bases, the J end by 5 bases, with 10 bases between. This CDR3 spans 12 amino acids. Germline-derived CDR1 and CDR2 are SGHRS and YFSETQ. The DNA for the CDR3 is TGCGCCAGCAGTCCAACGGGGACTGAAGCTTTCTTT. Its protein is CASSPTGTEAFF.

V gene TRBV5-6 combines with J gene TRBJ2-1; 8 nucleotides line up with TRBD2. V shed 1 base and J 6 bases; nucleotides not matched to a gene: 9. CDR1 is SGHDT and CDR2 is YYEEEE in the germline V gene. The CDR3 has 16 amino acids. CDR3 sequence: CASSLIVGLAGNEQFF. CDR3 nucleotides: TGTGCCAGCAGCTTGATTGTAGGGCTAGCGGGCAATGAGCAGTTCTTC. Filled out from reference TRBV5-6 and TRBJ2-1, the complete variable domain reads DAGVTQSPTHLIKTRGQQVTLRCSPKSGHDTVSWYQQALGQGPQFIFQYYEEEERQRGNFPDRFSGHQFPNYSSELNVNALLLGDSALYLCASSLIVGLAGNEQFFGPGTRLTVL.

This chain connects TRBV3-1 (or the pseudogene TRBV3-2) to TRBJ1-2, with D possibly TRBD1 on 5 matching bases. CDR3 size: 14 residues. The germline gives CDR1 LGHDT, CDR2 YNNKEL (reference sequence). Between the trimmed V and J ends, which lost 1 base and 3 bases, there was a span of 9 bases. The CDR3 here is CASSQGTHDYGYTF. CDR3 sequence (DNA): TGTGCCAGCAGCCAAGGGACACATGACTATGGCTACACCTTC.

The CDR3 loop is CASSLERPPGELFF. The CDR3 DNA sequence: TGCGCCAGCAGCTTGGAGCGGCCCCCGGGGGAGCTGTTTTTT. V gene TRBV5-1 combines with J gene TRBJ2-2; possible D gene TRBD2, 5 bases. V shed 0 bases and J shed 8 bases, with 11 bases lying between them. Per germline, CDR1 SGHRS and CDR2 YFSETQ. The CDR3 is 14 amino acids.

This chain links TRBV5-1 with TRBJ1-4, with 9 nucleotides matching TRBD1. Per the germline V gene, CDR1 is SGHRS and CDR2 is YFSETQ. V dropped 3 bases and J dropped 8; count of bases not matched to a gene: 11. The CDR3 has 16 amino acids. CDR3 nucleotide sequence: TGCGCCAGCAGCTCCCAGGGACAGGGAGGAAGGGAAAAACTGTTTTTT. Translation gives CASSSQGQGGREKLFF.

A note on this clone: The junction and the germline gene differ at one end; a read error may be behind it. The chain couples TRBV19 to TRBJ2-1; 8 positions agree with TRBD2. The CDR3 spans 15 residues. The germline CDR1 and CDR2 sequences are LNHDA and SQIVND (reference sequence). The CDR3 sequence is CASSIAGRSYNEQFF. CDR3 DNA sequence: TGTGCCAGTAGCATAGCGGGGAGGTCCTACAATGAGCAGTTCTTC.

This sequence joins TRBV3-1 (or the pseudogene TRBV3-2) and TRBJ2-1, with 7 bases fitting TRBD2. Germline V gene data show CDR1 as LGHDT and CDR2 as YNNKEL (reference sequence). The V gene end was trimmed by 4 bases and the J gene end by 5 bases; junction bases not matched to a gene: 5. This CDR3 contains 14 residues. The CDR3 region has the DNA TGTGCCAGCAGCCGAGGGACTAACCACAATGAGCAGTTCTTC. It translates to CASSRGTNHNEQFF.

This clone showed up many times. V is TRBV18 and J is TRBJ1-2, with D hard to call. Trimming took off 3 bases at V and 4 bases at J, with 15 bases between the two ends. This CDR3 region has 15 residues. Germline CDR1 reads KGHSH; CDR2 reads LQKENI. Here the CDR3 reads CASSPSSDSFYGYTF. Here the CDR3 DNA reads TGTGCCAGCTCACCCTCCTCCGATAGCTTCTATGGCTACACCTTC.

The genes are TRBV7-9 and TRBJ1-1, with 9 bases aligning to TRBD1. The V segment lost 3 bases and the J segment 10 bases; nucleotides outside the gene matches: 9. Germline values: CDR1 SEHNR, CDR2 FQNEAQ (reference sequence). This CDR3 has 14 amino acids. This CDR3 is CASSLQPQGALAFF. CDR3 coding DNA: TGTGCCAGCAGCTTGCAGCCACAGGGGGCTTTAGCTTTCTTT. The entire variable domain, with the rest obtained from reference TRBV7-9 and TRBJ1-1, is as follows: DTGVSQNPRHKITKRGQNVTFRCDPISEHNRLYWYRQTLGQGPEFLTYFQNEAQLEKSRLLSDRFSAERPKGSFSTLEIQRTEQGDSAMYLCASSLQPQGALAFFGQGTRLTVV.

This rearrangement joins TRBV2 to TRBJ1-1; unclear D gene. V was shortened by 4 bases and J by 2 bases, with 5 bases between the two germline ends. CDR1 and CDR2 from the germline V gene are SNHLY and FYNNEI. This CDR3 has 12 amino acids. CDR3 region: CASSVSNTEAFF. In DNA, the CDR3 is TGTGCCAGCAGTGTAAGCAACACTGAAGCTTTCTTT.

The chain carries TRBV18 and TRBJ1-2; D is possibly TRBD1 (6 bases). Deletions cut 0 bases from V and 4 bases from J, with 12 bases between. The CDR3 spans 15 residues. Germline CDR1 and CDR2: KGHSH and LQKENI. CDR3 in amino acids: CASSPPAGAGYGYTF. The CDR3 nucleotides read TGTGCCAGCTCACCACCGGCAGGGGCTGGCTATGGCTACACCTTC.

This chain links TRBV3-1 (or the pseudogene TRBV3-2) with TRBJ1-1, with D unclear. The CDR3 contains 12 residues. CDR1 is LGHDT, CDR2 YNNKEL, per germline (reference sequence). Trimming stripped 4 bases from V and 11 bases from J, with 14 bases between. CDR3 DNA: TGTGCCAGCAGCCTAGAGGGCATTGGGGCTTTCTTT. Protein sequence: CASSLEGIGAFF.

The CDR3 loop reads CASNLEGETQYF. CDR3 DNA sequence: TGTGCCAGCAACCTCGAGGGAGAGACCCAGTACTTC. This sequence joins TRBV2 and TRBJ2-5, with a tentative D call TRBD2 (5 bases). Germline V gives CDR1 SNHLY, CDR2 FYNNEI. The CDR3 runs to 12 residues. V dropped 7 bases and J dropped 4 bases, with 10 bases sitting between them.

The rearrangement links TRBV28 to TRBJ1-2; tentative D call: TRBD1 (6 bases). V dropped 10 bases and J dropped 3 bases, with 9 bases sitting between them. Germline CDR1 MDHEN, CDR2 SYDVKM. The CDR3 has 11 residues. CDR3 in DNA: TGTGCCACACAGGGCGACTATGGCTACACCTTC. Its protein product is CATQGDYGYTF.

This clone was recorded once. This specimen includes other DNA sequences encoding the same CDR3. This chain links TRBV5-4 with TRBJ1-3; D is uncertain. Germline values: CDR1 SGHNT, CDR2 YYREEE (reference sequence). V lost 0 bases, J lost 0 bases, and 7 bases lay in between. The CDR3 spans 15 residues. The DNA of the CDR3 is TGTGCCAGCAGCTTGGCGGGAGACTCTGGAAACACCATATATTTT. Translation: CASSLAGDSGNTIYF.

This clone was counted a few times. This chain connects TRBV6-5 to TRBJ1-1; D gene uncertain. This CDR3 has 13 residues. V was cut by 2 bases and J by 6 bases, with 10 bases left in between. The germline CDR1 and CDR2 sequences are MNHEY and SVGAGI. The CDR3 bases are TGTGCCAGCAGTTACGAAGGGAGGCCTGAAGCTTTCTTT. Its translation: CASSYEGRPEAFF.

The rearrangement uses TRBV11-3 and TRBJ2-3; tentative D call: TRBD2 (6 bases). Germline-derived CDR1 and CDR2 are SGHNT and YENEEA. V was trimmed by 5 bases and J by 2 bases, leaving 11 bases between them. The CDR3 consists of 14 residues. The CDR3 here is CASSRGSTTDTQYF. The CDR3 nucleotides are TGTGCCAGCAGCCGGGGGTCCACCACAGATACGCAGTATTTT.

The rearrangement joins TRBV3-1 (or the pseudogene TRBV3-2) to TRBJ1-5; the D is unclear. V gave up 1 base and J gave up 6 bases, with 10 bases separating them. The CDR3 consists of 14 residues. Germline V gives CDR1 LGHDT, CDR2 YNNKEL (reference sequence). The CDR3 region is CASSQGGAGQPQHF. The CDR3 DNA follows: TGTGCCAGCAGCCAAGGAGGTGCTGGTCAGCCCCAGCATTTT.

The V gene is TRBV6-5, the J gene TRBJ1-5, with TRBD1 identical over 7 bases. J gave up 4 bases and V 7 bases, and 4 bases lay outside the gene matches. The CDR3 is 13 amino acids. The germline V gene has CDR1 MNHEY and CDR2 SVGAGI. For the CDR3, the DNA is TGTGCCAGCAAAACAGGGGTAAATCAGCCCCAGCATTTT. It encodes CASKTGVNQPQHF.

The chain combines TRBV12-3 or TRBV12-4 with TRBJ2-2; D unclear. This CDR3 has 13 amino acids. Trimming cost V 5 bases and J 7 bases, with 11 bases left between them. The CDR3 region has the DNA TGTGCCAGCAGTCCCGACATTTTCGGGGAGCTGTTTTTT. The encoded protein is CASSPDIFGELFF.

This chain links TRBV7-2 with TRBJ1-2, with 7 bases lining up with TRBD1. In germline, CDR1 is SGHTA, CDR2 FQGNSA. CDR3 length: 14 residues. The junction had 2 bases not matched to a gene; V was cut back by 0 bases and J by 4 bases. Written as DNA, the CDR3 is TGTGCCAGCAGCTTAGCCCAGGGGGGCTATGGCTACACCTTC. The encoded protein is CASSLAQGGYGYTF.

This chain uses TRBV5-5 with TRBJ2-7; D not certain. Germline V gene sequence: CDR1 SGHKS, CDR2 YYEKEE (reference sequence). The V and J ends lost 2 bases and 2 bases respectively, with 8 bases between them. The CDR3 is made up of 13 amino acids. CDR3 loop: CASSLTATYEQYV. The DNA for the CDR3 is TGTGCCAGCAGCTTAACAGCCACCTACGAGCAGTACGTC.